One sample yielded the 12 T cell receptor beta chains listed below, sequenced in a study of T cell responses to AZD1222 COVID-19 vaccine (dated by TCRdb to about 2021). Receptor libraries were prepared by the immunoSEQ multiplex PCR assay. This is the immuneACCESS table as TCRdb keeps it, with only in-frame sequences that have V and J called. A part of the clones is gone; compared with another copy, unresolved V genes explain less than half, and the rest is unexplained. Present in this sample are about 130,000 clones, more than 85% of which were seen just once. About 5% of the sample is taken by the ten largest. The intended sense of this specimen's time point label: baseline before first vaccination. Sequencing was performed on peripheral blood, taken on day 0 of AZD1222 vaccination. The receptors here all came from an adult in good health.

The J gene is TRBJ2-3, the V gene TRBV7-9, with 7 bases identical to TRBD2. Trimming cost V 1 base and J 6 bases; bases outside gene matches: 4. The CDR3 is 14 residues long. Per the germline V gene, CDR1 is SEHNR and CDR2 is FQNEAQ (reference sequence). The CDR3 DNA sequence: TGTGCCAGCAGCTTAGGGGGCGGGGGTGATACGCAGTATTTT. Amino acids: CASSLGGGGDTQYF.

In DNA form, the CDR3 reads TGCGCCAGCAGCTTGCGTCAGGATAACACCGGGGAGCTGTTTTTT. Translating it yields CASSLRQDNTGELFF. The V call is TRBV5-1, the J call TRBJ2-2; no clear D. Germline values: CDR1 SGHRS, CDR2 YFSETQ. The V and J ends lost 1 base and 2 bases respectively, with 9 bases between them. The CDR3 extends over 15 amino acids.

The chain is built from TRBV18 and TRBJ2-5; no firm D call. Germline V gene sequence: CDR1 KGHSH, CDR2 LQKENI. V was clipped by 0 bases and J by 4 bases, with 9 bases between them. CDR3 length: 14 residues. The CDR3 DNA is TGTGCCAGCTCACCACCGGACCGACGAGAGACCCAGTACTTC. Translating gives CASSPPDRRETQYF.

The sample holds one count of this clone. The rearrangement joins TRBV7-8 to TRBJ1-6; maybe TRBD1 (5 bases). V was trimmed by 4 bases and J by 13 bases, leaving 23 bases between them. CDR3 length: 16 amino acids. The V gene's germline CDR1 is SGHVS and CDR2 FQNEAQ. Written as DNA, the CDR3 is TGTGCCAGCAGCTCCTACCCGGGGACGGGAATATCTCCCCTCCACTTT. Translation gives CASSSYPGTGISPLHF.

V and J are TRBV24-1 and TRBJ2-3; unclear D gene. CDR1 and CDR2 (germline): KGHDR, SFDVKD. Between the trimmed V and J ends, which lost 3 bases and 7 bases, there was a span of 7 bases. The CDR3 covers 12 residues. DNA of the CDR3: TGTGCCACCAGTGATGGAAGCTATACGCAGTATTTT. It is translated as CATSDGSYTQYF.

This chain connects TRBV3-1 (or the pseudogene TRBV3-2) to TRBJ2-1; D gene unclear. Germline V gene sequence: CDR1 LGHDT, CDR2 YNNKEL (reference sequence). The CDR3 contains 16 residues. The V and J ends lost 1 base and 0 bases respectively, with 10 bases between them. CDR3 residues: CASSQVIGSSYNEQFF. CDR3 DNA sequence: TGTGCCAGCAGCCAAGTCATCGGAAGCTCCTACAATGAGCAGTTCTTC.

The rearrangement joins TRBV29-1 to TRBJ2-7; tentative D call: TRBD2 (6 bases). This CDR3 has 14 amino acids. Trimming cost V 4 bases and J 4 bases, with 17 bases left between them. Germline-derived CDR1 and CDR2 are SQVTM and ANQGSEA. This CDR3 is CSVAARIGGYEQYF. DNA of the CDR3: TGCAGCGTTGCGGCGAGGATCGGAGGGTACGAGCAGTACTTC.

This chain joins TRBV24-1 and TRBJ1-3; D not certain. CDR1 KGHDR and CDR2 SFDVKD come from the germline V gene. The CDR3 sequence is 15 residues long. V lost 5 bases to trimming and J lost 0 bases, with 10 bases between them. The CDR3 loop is CATSASGISGNTIYF. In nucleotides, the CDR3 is TGTGCCACCAGTGCCTCCGGAATCTCTGGAAACACCATATATTTT.

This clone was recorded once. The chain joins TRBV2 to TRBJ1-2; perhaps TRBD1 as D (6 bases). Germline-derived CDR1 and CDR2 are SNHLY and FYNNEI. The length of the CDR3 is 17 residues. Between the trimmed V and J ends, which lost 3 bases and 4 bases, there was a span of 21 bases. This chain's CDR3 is CASSEGARVRRPYGYTF. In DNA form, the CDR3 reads TGTGCCAGCAGTGAGGGGGCTCGGGTCAGGCGACCCTATGGCTACACCTTC.

The CDR3 nucleotides read TGTGCCTGGAGCGCTCAAAGGGGCCTGGGGAGGTATTTTGAGCAGTTCTTC. It specifies CAWSAQRGLGRYFEQFF. The chain links TRBV30 to TRBJ2-1; the D gene is possibly TRBD2 (6 bases). Between the trimmed V and J ends, which lost 3 bases and 9 bases, there was a span of 27 bases. CDR1 GTSNPN and CDR2 SVGIG come from the germline V gene (reference sequence). The CDR3 extends over 17 amino acids.

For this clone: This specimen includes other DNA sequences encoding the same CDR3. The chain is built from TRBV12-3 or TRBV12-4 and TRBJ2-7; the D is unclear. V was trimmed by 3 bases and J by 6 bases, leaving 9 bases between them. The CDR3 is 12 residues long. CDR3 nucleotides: TGTGCCAGCAGTTTGGGCAGAGGCGAGCAGTACTTC. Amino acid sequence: CASSLGRGEQYF.

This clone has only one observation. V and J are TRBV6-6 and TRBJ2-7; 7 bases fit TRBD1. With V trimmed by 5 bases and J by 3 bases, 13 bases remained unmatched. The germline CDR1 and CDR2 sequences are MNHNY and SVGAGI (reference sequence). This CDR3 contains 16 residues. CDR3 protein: CASSPTTEGTDYEQYF. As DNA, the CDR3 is TGTGCCAGCAGTCCCACGACAGAGGGGACAGACTACGAGCAGTACTTC.